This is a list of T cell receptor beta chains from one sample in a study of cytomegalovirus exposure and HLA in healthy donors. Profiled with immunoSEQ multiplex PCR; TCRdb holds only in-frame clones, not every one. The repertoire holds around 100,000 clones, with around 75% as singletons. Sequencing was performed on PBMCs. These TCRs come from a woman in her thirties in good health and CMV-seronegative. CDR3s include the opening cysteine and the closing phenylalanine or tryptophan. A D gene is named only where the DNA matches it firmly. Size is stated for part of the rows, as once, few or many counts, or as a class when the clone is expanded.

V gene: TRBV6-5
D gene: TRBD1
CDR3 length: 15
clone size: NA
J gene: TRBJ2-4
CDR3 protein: CASSYSGTVKNIQYF
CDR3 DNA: TGTGCCAGCAGTTACTCTGGGACAGTGAAAAACATTCAGTACTTC

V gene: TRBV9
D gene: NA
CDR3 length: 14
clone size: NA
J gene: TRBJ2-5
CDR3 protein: CASSVEGGAETQYF
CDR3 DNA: TGTGCCAGCAGCGTAGAGGGGGGGGCAGAGACCCAGTACTTC

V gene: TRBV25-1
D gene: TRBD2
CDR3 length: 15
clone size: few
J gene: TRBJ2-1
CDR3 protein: CASRSGGRGYNEQFF
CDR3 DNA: TGTGCCAGCAGATCAGGAGGGAGGGGATACAATGAGCAGTTCTTC

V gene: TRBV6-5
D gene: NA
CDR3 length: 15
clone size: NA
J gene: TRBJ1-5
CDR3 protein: CASSYETGFNQPQHF
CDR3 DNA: TGTGCCAGCAGTTACGAGACAGGCTTCAATCAGCCCCAGCATTTT

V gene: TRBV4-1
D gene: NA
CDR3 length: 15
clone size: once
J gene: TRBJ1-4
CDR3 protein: CASSREAGFNEKLFF
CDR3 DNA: TGCGCCAGCAGCCGAGAAGCAGGGTTCAATGAAAAACTGTTTTTT

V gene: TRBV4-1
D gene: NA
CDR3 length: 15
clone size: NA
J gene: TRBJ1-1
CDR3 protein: CASSQAPPRNTEAFF
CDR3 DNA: TGCGCCAGCAGCCAAGCTCCCCCGAGGAACACTGAAGCTTTCTTT

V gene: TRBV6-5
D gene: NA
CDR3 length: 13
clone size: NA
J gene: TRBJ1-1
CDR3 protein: CASSLLDGTEAFF
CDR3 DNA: TGTGCCAGCAGTTTACTCGACGGGACTGAAGCTTTCTTT

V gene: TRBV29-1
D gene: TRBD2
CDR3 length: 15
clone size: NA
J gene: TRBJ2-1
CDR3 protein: CSVSILAGGYNEQFF
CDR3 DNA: TGCAGCGTTTCAATACTAGCGGGGGGCTACAATGAGCAGTTCTTC

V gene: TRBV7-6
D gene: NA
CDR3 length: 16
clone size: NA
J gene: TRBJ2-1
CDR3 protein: CASSLLTGVPRNEQFF
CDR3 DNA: TGTGCCAGCAGCTTATTGACGGGTGTCCCCCGCAATGAGCAGTTCTTC

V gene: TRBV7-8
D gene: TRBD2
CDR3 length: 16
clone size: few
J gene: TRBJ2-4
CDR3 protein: CASSSHPLAGKNIQYF
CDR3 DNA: TGTGCCAGCAGCTCTCACCCTCTAGCGGGTAAAAACATTCAGTACTTC

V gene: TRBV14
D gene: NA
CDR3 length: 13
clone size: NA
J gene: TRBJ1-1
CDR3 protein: CASSQELVTEAFF
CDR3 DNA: TGTGCCAGCAGCCAAGAACTGGTCACTGAAGCTTTCTTT

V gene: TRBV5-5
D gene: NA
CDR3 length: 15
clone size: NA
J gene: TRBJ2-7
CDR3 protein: CASSLELQGTYEQYF
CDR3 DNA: TGTGCCAGCAGCTTGGAGTTACAGGGAACCTACGAGCAGTACTTC

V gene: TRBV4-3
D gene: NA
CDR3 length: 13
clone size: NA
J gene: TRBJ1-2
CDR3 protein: CASSQTNNYGYTF
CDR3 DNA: TGCGCCAGCAGCCAGACAAATAACTATGGCTACACCTTC

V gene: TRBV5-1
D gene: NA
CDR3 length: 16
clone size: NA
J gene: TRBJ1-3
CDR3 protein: CASSFAQGYSGNTIYF
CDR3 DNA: TGCGCCAGCAGTTTTGCGCAGGGTTACTCTGGAAACACCATATATTTT

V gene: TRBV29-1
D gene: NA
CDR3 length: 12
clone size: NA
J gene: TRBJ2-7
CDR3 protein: CSVELAVNEQYF
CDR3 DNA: TGCAGCGTTGAACTAGCAGTCAACGAGCAGTACTTC

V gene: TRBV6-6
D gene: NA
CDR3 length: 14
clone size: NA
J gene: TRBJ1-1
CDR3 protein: CASKSDNLNTEAFF
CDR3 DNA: TGTGCCAGCAAGTCGGACAACCTGAACACTGAAGCTTTCTTT

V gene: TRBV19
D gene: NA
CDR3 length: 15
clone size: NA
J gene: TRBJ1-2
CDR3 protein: CASSIRSGKNYGYTF
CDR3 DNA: TGTGCCAGTAGTATAAGGTCAGGGAAGAATTATGGCTACACCTTC

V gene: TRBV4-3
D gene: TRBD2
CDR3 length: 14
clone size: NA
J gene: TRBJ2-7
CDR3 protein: CASSPQVAGYEQYF
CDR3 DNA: TGCGCCAGCAGCCCGCAGGTAGCGGGCTACGAGCAGTACTTC

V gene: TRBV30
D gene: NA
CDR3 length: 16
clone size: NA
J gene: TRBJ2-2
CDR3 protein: CAWSALLAGDTGELFF
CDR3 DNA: TGTGCCTGGAGTGCTCTACTAGCAGGAGACACCGGGGAGCTGTTTTTT

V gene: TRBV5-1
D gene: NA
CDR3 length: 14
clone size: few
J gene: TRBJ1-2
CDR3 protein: CASSLAQGGDGYTF
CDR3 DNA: TGCGCCAGCAGCTTGGCTCAGGGCGGAGATGGCTACACCTTC

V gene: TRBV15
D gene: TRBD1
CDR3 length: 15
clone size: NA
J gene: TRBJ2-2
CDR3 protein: CATSSRDRVPGELFF
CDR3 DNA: TGTGCCACCAGCAGCCGGGACAGGGTGCCCGGGGAGCTGTTTTTT

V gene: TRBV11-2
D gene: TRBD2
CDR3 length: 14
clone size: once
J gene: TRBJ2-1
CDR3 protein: CASSLVGLAGEQFF
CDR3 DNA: TGTGCCAGCAGCTTAGTCGGACTAGCAGGTGAGCAGTTCTTC